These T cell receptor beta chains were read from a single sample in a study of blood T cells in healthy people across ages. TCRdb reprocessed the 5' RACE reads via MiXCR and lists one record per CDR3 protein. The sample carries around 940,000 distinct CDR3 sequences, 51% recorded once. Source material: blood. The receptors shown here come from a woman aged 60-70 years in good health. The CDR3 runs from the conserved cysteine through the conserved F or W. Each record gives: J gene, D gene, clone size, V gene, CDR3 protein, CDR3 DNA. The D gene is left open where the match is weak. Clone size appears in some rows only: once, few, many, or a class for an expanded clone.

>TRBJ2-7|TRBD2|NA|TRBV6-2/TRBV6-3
CASTGSGRNNEQYF
TGTGCCAGCACTGGAAGCGGGAGAAACAACGAGCAGTACTTC
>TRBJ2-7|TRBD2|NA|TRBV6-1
CASNGTSGSYEQYF
TGTGCCAGCAATGGGACTAGCGGGAGTTACGAGCAGTACTTC
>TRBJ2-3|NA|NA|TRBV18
CASSRELGLTDTQYF
TGTGCCAGCTCACGGGAGTTAGGCCTCACAGATACGCAGTATTTT
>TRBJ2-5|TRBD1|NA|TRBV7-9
CASSWDRGFHNEQYF
TGTGCCAGCAGCTGGGACAGGGGGTTCCACAATGAGCAGTACTTC
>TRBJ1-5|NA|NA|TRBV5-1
CASSQVGGWDQPQHF
TGCGCCAGCAGCCAAGTCGGGGGTTGGGATCAGCCCCAGCATTTT
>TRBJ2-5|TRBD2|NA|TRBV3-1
CASSQNIQTSLMEQYF
TGTGCCAGCAGCCAAAACATTCAGACTAGCCTGATGGAGCAGTACTTC
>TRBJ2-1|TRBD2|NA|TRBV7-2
CASRYTLAAYNEQFF
TGTGCCAGCAGATATACACTAGCGGCCTACAATGAGCAGTTCTTC
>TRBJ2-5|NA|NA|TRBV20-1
CSARAHRGRWGETQYF
TGCAGTGCTAGAGCCCATCGGGGGAGATGGGGGGAGACCCAGTACTTC
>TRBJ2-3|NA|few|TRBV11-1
CASSTGPMPYF
TGTGCCAGCAGCACGGGACCAATGCCGTATTTT
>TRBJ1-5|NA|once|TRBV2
CASSPSGRQPQHF
TGTGCCAGCAGTCCGTCGGGGAGGCAGCCCCAGCATTTT
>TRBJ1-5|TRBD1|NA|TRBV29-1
CSMGTEYSNQPQHF
TGCAGCATGGGGACAGAGTATAGCAATCAGCCCCAGCATTTT
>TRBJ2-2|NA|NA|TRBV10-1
CASSEGGRIGELFF
TGCGCCAGCAGTGAAGGAGGGAGAATCGGGGAGCTGTTTTTT
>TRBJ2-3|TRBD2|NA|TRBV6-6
CASSYLGGRAADTQYF
TGTGCCAGCAGCTACCTAGGAGGGAGGGCCGCGGATACGCAGTATTTT
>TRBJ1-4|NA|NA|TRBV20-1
CSASSDEKLFF
TGCAGTGCTAGCAGCGATGAAAAACTGTTTTTT
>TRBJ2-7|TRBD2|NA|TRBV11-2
CASSPGTSGRHEQYF
TGTGCCAGCAGTCCCGGGACTAGCGGGAGACACGAGCAGTACTTC
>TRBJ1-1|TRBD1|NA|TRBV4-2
CASSQEGTGTTEAFF
TGTGCCAGCAGCCAGGAGGGGACAGGAACCACTGAAGCTTTCTTT
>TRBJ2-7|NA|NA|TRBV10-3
CAISGVGDEQYF
TGTGCCATCAGTGGCGTGGGGGACGAGCAGTACTTC
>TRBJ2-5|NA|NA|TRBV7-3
CAGSQQGGETQYF
TGTGCCGGCAGTCAACAGGGTGGAGAGACCCAGTACTTC
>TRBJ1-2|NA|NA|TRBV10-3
CAISEGDTTSVYGYTF
TGTGCCATCAGTGAGGGGGACACCACTTCAGTCTATGGCTACACCTTC
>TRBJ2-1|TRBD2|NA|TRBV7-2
CASTGLAVNNEQFF
TGTGCCAGCACGGGACTAGCGGTCAACAATGAGCAGTTCTTC
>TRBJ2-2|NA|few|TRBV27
CASSFGGLAGELFF
TGTGCCAGCAGTTTTGGGGGGCTGGCCGGGGAGCTGTTTTTT
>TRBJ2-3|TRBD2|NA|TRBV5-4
CASSKGLADDTQYF
TGTGCCAGCAGCAAGGGACTAGCTGACGATACGCAGTATTTT
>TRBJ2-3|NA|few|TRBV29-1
CSVEDQGLSEGTDTQYF
TGCAGCGTTGAAGATCAAGGTCTCAGCGAGGGCACAGATACGCAGTATTTT
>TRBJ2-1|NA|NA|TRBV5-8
CASSFPGPSGYNEQFF
TGTGCCAGCAGCTTCCCCGGCCCCTCCGGGTACAATGAGCAGTTCTTC
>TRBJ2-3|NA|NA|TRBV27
CASSQIGKTFSGDTQYF
TGTGCCAGCAGTCAAATCGGGAAAACATTCTCGGGAGATACGCAGTATTTT
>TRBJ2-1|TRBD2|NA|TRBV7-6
CASSLVVGEGEQFF
TGTGCCAGCAGCTTAGTGGTTGGGGAGGGCGAGCAGTTCTTC
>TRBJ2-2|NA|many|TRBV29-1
CSAVPGTGELFF
TGCAGCGCCGTCCCGGGCACCGGGGAGCTGTTTTTT
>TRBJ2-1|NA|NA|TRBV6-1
CASRMGATSSYNEQFF
TGTGCCAGCAGAATGGGAGCCACCAGCTCCTACAATGAGCAGTTCTTC
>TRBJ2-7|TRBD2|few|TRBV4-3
CASSQEVGAGGLEQYF
TGCGCCAGCAGCCAAGAAGTGGGCGCGGGAGGTCTCGAGCAGTACTTC
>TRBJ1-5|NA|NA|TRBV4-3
CASRRDRVSNQPQHF
TGCGCCAGCAGACGGGACCGGGTCTCGAATCAGCCCCAGCATTTT
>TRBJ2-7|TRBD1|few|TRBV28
CASRIFDRASYEQYF
TGTGCCAGCAGGATATTCGACAGGGCGTCCTACGAGCAGTACTTC
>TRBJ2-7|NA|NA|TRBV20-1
CSAEGQGGFEQYF
TGCAGTGCCGAGGGGCAGGGGGGGTTCGAGCAGTACTTC
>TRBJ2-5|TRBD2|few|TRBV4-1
CASSPLRLTSAIQETQYF
TGCGCCAGCAGCCCGCTCCGACTGACTAGCGCCATCCAAGAGACCCAGTACTTC
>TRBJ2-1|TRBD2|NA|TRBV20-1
CSATSGRDEQFF
TGCAGTGCCACTAGCGGGAGAGATGAGCAGTTCTTC
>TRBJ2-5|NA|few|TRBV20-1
CSARGTGRETQYF
TGCAGTGCTAGAGGGACGGGGCGAGAGACCCAGTACTTC
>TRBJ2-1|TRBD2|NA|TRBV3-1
CATKSGRSYNEQFF
TGTGCCACTAAAAGCGGGAGGTCCTACAATGAGCAGTTCTTC
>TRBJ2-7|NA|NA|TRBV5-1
CASSLYLDPDSYEQYF
TGCGCCAGCAGCCTGTATCTTGACCCGGACTCCTACGAGCAGTACTTC
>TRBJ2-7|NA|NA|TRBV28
CASRDGTRDYEQYF
TGTGCCAGCAGGGACGGGACCCGCGACTACGAGCAGTACTTC
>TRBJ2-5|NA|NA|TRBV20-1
CSASHGAEETQYF
TGCAGTGCTAGCCACGGGGCTGAAGAGACCCAGTACTTC
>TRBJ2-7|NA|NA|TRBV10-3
CAISESKKDPYEQYF
TGTGCCATCAGTGAGTCGAAAAAGGACCCCTACGAGCAGTACTTC
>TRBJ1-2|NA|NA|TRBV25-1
CASSDPSGIQRGYTF
TGTGCCAGCAGTGATCCCTCCGGGATCCAGAGGGGCTACACCTTC
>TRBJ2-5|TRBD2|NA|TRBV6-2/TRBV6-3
CASSYHQRGLASQETQYF
TGTGCCAGCAGCTACCACCAAAGAGGACTAGCGAGCCAAGAGACCCAGTACTTC